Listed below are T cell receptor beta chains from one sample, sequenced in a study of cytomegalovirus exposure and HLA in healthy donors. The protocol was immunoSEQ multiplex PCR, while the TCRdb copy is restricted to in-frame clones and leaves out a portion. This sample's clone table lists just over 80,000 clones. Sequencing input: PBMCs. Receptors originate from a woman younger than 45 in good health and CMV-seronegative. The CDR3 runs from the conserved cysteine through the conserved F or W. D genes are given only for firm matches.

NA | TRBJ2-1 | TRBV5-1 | TGCGCCAGCAGCTCCTCCGGGAAAGGTTTCAATGAGCAGTTCTTC | CASSSSGKGFNEQFF
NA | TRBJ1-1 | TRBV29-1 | TGCAGCGTCCAGGGTGTTGCGAACACTGAAGATTTCTTT | CSVQGVANTEDFF
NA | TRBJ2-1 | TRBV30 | TGTGCCTGGAGTGTACAGGTCAGGGTGTGGTACAATGAGCAGTTCTTC | CAWSVQVRVWYNEQFF
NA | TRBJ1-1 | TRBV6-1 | TGTGCCAGCAGTGAATATTTGCTCGGGACTGAAGCTTTCTTT | CASSEYLLGTEAFF
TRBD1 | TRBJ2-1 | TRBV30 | TGTGCCTGGAGCCTCCTCCCGGGACAGGGGGCTAACAATGAGCAGTTCTTC | CAWSLLPGQGANNEQFF
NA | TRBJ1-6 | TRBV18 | TGTGCCAGCTCAGAGGGCGAAGGTTCACCCCTCCACTTT | CASSEGEGSPLHF
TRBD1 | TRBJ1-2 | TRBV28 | TGTGCCAGCAGTTTATACCGGACAGGTGGTGGCTACACCTTC | CASSLYRTGGGYTF
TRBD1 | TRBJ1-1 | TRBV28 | TGTGCCAGCAGTTTGCCTTCAGGGGGCAACACTGAAGCTTTCTTT | CASSLPSGGNTEAFF
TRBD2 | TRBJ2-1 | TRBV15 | TGTGCCACCAGCAGAGATTTGGGGACTAGCGGCCTCAATGAGCAGTTCTTC | CATSRDLGTSGLNEQFF
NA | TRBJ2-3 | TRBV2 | TGTGCCAGTGTCCAAATGAGCACAGATACGCAGTATTTT | CASVQMSTDTQYF
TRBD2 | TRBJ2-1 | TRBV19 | TGTGCCAGTAGTGACCGACTAGCGGGAGTCCACAATGAGCAGTTCTTC | CASSDRLAGVHNEQFF
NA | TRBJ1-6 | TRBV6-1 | TGTGCCAGCAGTGAAGCAGTCAGGGCAAATTCACCCCTCCACTTT | CASSEAVRANSPLHF
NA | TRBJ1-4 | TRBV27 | TGTGCCAGCAGTTTCCCTGACAGGGAAAAACTGTTTTTT | CASSFPDREKLFF
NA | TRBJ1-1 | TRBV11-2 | TGTGCCAGCAGCCGCGATCTCATGAACACTGAAGCTTTCTTT | CASSRDLMNTEAFF
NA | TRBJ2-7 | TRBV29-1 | TGCAGCGTTGGATCGGGGGTCGAGCAGTACTTC | CSVGSGVEQYF
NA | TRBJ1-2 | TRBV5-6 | TGTGCCAGCAGCTTGGCCGTTCCTGATGGCTACACCTTC | CASSLAVPDGYTF
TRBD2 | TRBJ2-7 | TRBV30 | TGTGCCTGGAGTGTACGAGGCGGGGGCTACGAGCAGTACTTC | CAWSVRGGGYEQYF
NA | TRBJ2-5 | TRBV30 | TGTGCCTGGAGTCCCAGGGGTCGGGAGACCCAGTACTTC | CAWSPRGRETQYF
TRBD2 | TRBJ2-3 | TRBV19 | TGTGCCAGTAAACTAGCGGACTACACAGATACGCAGTATTTT | CASKLADYTDTQYF
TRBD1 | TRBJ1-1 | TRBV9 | TGTGCCAGCAGCCCCCGGGACAGGGGGTTGGTCACTGAAGCTTTCTTT | CASSPRDRGLVTEAFF
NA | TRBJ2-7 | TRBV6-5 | TGTGCCAGCAGTTACTCGAACAGGGACTACGAGCAATACTTC | CASSYSNRDYEQYF
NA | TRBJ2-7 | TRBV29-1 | TGCAGCGTTTTGGCAGAAAACTCCTACGAGCAGTACTTC | CSVLAENSYEQYF
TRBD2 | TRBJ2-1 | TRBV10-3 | TGTGCCATCAGTGAGGTAGCGGGAGGAGAGGGGGTTGTCTACAATGAGCAGTTCTTC | CAISEVAGGEGVVYNEQFF
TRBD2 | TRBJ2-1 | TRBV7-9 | TGTGCCAGCAGCTTTGTTCCTAGCGGCCTCTCCTCCTACAATGAGCAGTTCTTC | CASSFVPSGLSSYNEQFF
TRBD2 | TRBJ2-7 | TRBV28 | TGTGCCAGCAGCCAGACTAGCGGCTACGAGCAGTACTTC | CASSQTSGYEQYF
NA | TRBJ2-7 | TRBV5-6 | TGTGCCAGCAGCCCTGGGGGCAACTCCTACGAGCAGTACTTC | CASSPGGNSYEQYF
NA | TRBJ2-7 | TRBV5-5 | TGTGCCAGCAGCCCCCAGGTTACGCACTCCTACGAGCAGTACTTC | CASSPQVTHSYEQYF
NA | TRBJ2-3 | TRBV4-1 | TGCGCCAGCAGCCAAGTAACACAGGCCACAGATACGCAGTATTTT | CASSQVTQATDTQYF
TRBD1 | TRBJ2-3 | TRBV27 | TGTGCCAGCAGCCGCAGGGGGGATACGCAGTATTTT | CASSRRGDTQYF
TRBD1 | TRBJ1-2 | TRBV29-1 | TGCAGAATGGGGGGGACAGGGGCTGTCTATGGCTACACCTTC | CRMGGTGAVYGYTF
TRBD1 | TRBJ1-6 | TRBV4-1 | TGCGCCAGCAGCCAAGCCCTATCCGGGACAGGGAATAATTCACCCCTCCACTTT | CASSQALSGTGNNSPLHF
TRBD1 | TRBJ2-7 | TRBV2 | TGTGCCAGCAGCAACAGGGGGCTTGACTACGAGCAGTACTTC | CASSNRGLDYEQYF
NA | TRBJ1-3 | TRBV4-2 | TGTGCCAGCAGCCAACGAGGGGGCTCTGGAAACACCATATATTTT | CASSQRGGSGNTIYF
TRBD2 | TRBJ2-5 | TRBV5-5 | TGTGCCAGCAGCTCACTAGCGGGGGGATTTAGCCAAGAGACCCAGTACTTC | CASSSLAGGFSQETQYF
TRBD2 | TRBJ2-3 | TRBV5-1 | TGCGCCAGCAGCTTGAGGGCGGCTAGCGGGGGAGTCGGTACGCAGTATTTT | CASSLRAASGGVGTQYF
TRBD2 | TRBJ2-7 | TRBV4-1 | TGCGCCAGCAGCCAAGCTAGCGGGGGGACCAACGAGCAGTACTTC | CASSQASGGTNEQYF
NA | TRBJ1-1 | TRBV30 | TGTGCCTGGAGCTACAGGGTGACTGAAGCTTTCTTT | CAWSYRVTEAFF